Reported below is one TCR beta chain. The target antigen is unknown. This sample was taken from a study of Ad26.COV2.S vaccination and SARS-CoV-2 variants. Study details: By the intramuscular route, Ad26.COV2.S was given once, or twice 56 days apart. Study-level findings and limits: Non-spike TCR breadth did not differ much between vaccine and placebo recipients.

This CDR3 has 13 amino acids. Trimming removed 6 bases at V and 3 bases at J, with 10 bases between. The germline CDR1 and CDR2 sequences are MNHEY and SVGAGI. Some clones are missing from TCRdb's copy, which holds only in-frame ones; the method was immunoSEQ multiplex PCR. The data show about 680,000 clones, around 89% seen once. Treatment: some 20 received Ad26.COV2.S at low or high dose, single or two shots; about 5 received placebo; per-sample allocation not given. Day 63 after the first vaccine or placebo injection was the time point for sampling. V is TRBV6-5 and J is TRBJ2-3; a weak D match, TRBD1 (5 bases). This clonotype was sampled from a person between 18 and 59 years old who received the Ad26.COV2.S COVID-19 vaccine or a placebo. Material: peripheral blood, obtained in a trial of Ad26.COV2.S vaccine versus placebo. CDR3 DNA sequence: TGTGCCAGCAGACAGGCAGCAACAGATACGCAGTATTTT. This gives the protein CASRQAATDTQYF.